Each of the 31 T cell receptor beta chains below was sequenced from the same sample in a study of prognosis after radiotherapy for stage I lung cancer. TCR beta CDR3 amplification from genomic DNA was performed by two-round multiplex PCR. First-round PCR amplification was performed with primers specific to each TRBV and TRBJ gene. TCRdb re-called the multiplex PCR reads with MiXCR, one entry per CDR3 protein. The sample lists 30,000 to 40,000 distinct CDR3 sequences, about 31% seen once, with roughly 26% in the top ten. Sequenced here: PBMCs, sampled before or after stereotactic body radiation therapy (not recorded which). Source of these receptors: a donor older than 45 with non-small cell lung cancer.

There are many counts of this clonotype. The rearrangement links TRBV20-1 to TRBJ2-1, with D perhaps matching TRBD1 or TRBD2 (5 bases each). The CDR3 is 14 amino acids. Germline V gene lookup returns CDR1 DFQATT and CDR2 SNEGSKA (reference sequence). Trimming pared 4 bases from V and 8 bases from J, leaving 18 bases between. The CDR3: CSATSGADMDEQFF. CDR3 coding DNA: TGCAGTGCTACCTCCGGGGCTGATATGGATGAGCAGTTCTTC.

A word on this clonotype: This may stem from a read error, because a much larger clone lies one nucleotide away. The gene calls are TRBV10-3 and TRBJ1-6; 9 nucleotides match TRBD1. Germline assignment: CDR1 ENHRY and CDR2 SYGVKD. J was trimmed by 14 bases and V by 4 bases; bases with no gene match: 9. This CDR3 is built from 14 residues. The CDR3 nucleotides are TGTGCCATCAGTGGAGGGACAGGGAAAAAAACCCTCCACTTT. It yields the protein CAISGGTGKKTLHF.

This clonotype was seen a handful of times. The chain carries TRBV4-1 and TRBJ2-3; weak D call: TRBD2 (6 bases). The CDR3 runs 18 residues. Per germline, CDR1 MGHRA and CDR2 YSYEKL. The ends were cut back, 0 bases at V and 3 bases at J, with 19 bases in the middle. In DNA form, the CDR3 reads TGCGCCAGCAGCCAAGAGTGGTTAGCGGATCCTCAAACAGATACGCAGTATTTT. Protein: CASSQEWLADPQTDTQYF.

This clonotype was detected ten times or more. The chain links TRBV3-1 to TRBJ1-4; maybe TRBD1 (5 bases). Trimming removed 4 bases from V and 6 bases from J, with 12 bases in between. Germline CDR1 is LGHDT and CDR2 is YNNKEL (reference sequence). This CDR3 is built from 14 residues. The CDR3 protein is CASSPGLRDEKLFF. The DNA of the CDR3 is TGTGCCAGCAGCCCCGGGCTCAGGGATGAAAAACTGTTTTTT.

In its sample, this clonotype was seen once. This likely traces to a read error, being one base from a far larger clone. The V gene is TRBV6-4, the J gene TRBJ1-5, with TRBD1 matching 7 bases. The CDR3 loop spans 15 amino acids. Germline CDR1 is MRHNA and CDR2 is SNTAGT. CDR3 nucleotides: TGTGCCAGCAGTTCTGGACAGGCGAGCAATCATCCCCAGCATTTT. Residues: CASSSGQASNHPQHF.

This sequence joins TRBV29-1 and TRBJ1-5, with D uncertain. CDR1 is SQVTM and CDR2 is ANQGSEA in the germline V gene. Trimming took off 4 bases at V and 7 bases at J, with 8 bases between the two ends. The length of the CDR3 is 11 residues. CDR3 nucleotides: TGCAGCGTTGGGGAATCGCAGCCCCAGCATTTT. The encoded protein is CSVGESQPQHF.

This clonotype came up many times. The CDR3 DNA reads TGCGCCAGCAGCTTAGGGACTGCGGGGGATACGCAGTATTTT. Translating it yields CASSLGTAGDTQYF. This chain uses TRBV5-1 with TRBJ2-3, with D perhaps matching TRBD2 (6 bases). The CDR3 contains 14 residues. CDR1 is SGHRS, CDR2 YFSETQ, per germline. V was cut by 2 bases and J by 6 bases, with 13 bases left in between.

The sample holds one count of this clonotype. One end of the junction is discordant with germline, which a read error may explain. The rearrangement links TRBV6-2 or TRBV6-3 to TRBJ1-1; D unresolved. CDR3 size: 14 residues. Germline V lookup: CDR1 MNHEY, CDR2 SVGEGT. CDR3 in DNA: TGTGCCAACAGTGGGAAAGTATTGAACACTGAAGCTTTCTTT. Translated: CANSGKVLNTEAFF.

This clonotype came up many times. This chain uses TRBV18 with TRBJ2-1; tentative D call: TRBD1 (5 bases). V was pared by 1 base and J by 5 bases, with 9 bases between. Germline-derived CDR1 and CDR2 are KGHSH and LQKENI. CDR3 length: 14 amino acids. The CDR3 spells CASSPLGRDNEQFF. Here the CDR3 DNA reads TGTGCCAGCTCACCACTTGGCAGGGACAATGAGCAGTTCTTC.

Details on this clonotype: The junction departs from germline at one end; a sequencing error may be responsible. The J gene is TRBJ1-6, the V gene TRBV7-3, with D hard to call. CDR1 and CDR2 from the germline V gene are SGHTA and FQGTGA. The CDR3 runs to 13 residues. The CDR3 loop is CASSLLMDSPLHF. CDR3 DNA: TGCGCCAGCAGCTTACTCATGGATTCACCCCTCCACTTT.

About this clonotype itself: One junction end disagrees with the germline gene, perhaps due to a read error. The V and J genes are TRBV7-9 and TRBJ2-2, with D possibly TRBD2 on 7 matching bases. Germline CDR1 is SEHNR and CDR2 is FQNEAQ (reference sequence). CDR3 length equals 16 residues. The chain's CDR3 is CASSLAGGAGTWELFF. The CDR3 DNA follows: TGTGCCAGCAGCTTAGCTGGGGGGGCTGGCACCTGGGAGCTGTTTTTT.

V gene TRBV7-6 combines with J gene TRBJ2-1, with D perhaps matching TRBD2 (5 bases). Looked up from germline, CDR1 is SGHVS and CDR2 is FNYEAQ. CDR3 length: 15 residues. V was cut by 5 bases and J by 4 bases, with 15 bases left in between. The CDR3 loop reads CASSPIGVAYNEQFF. In DNA, the CDR3 is TGTGCCAGCAGCCCGATCGGGGTGGCGTACAATGAGCAGTTCTTC.

This clonotype was counted at least ten times. The gene calls are TRBV7-2 and TRBJ1-1; D ambiguous. The V and J ends lost 4 bases and 1 base respectively, with 7 bases between them. The germline CDR1 and CDR2 sequences are SGHTA and FQGNSA. This CDR3 is 13 amino acids long. CDR3 nucleotide sequence: TGTGCCAGCAGCTCCCTCAAGAACACTGAAGCTTTCTTT. Residues: CASSSLKNTEAFF.

This clonotype was recorded at least ten times. The CDR3 nucleotides are TGTGCCAGCAGTTCCCTGGGGGGCCGCCGGGAAGGCGAGCAGTACTTC. Its translation: CASSSLGGRREGEQYF. This chain joins TRBV6-5 and TRBJ2-7, with D perhaps given as TRBD1 or TRBD2 (6 bases each). Trimming took 4 bases from V and 6 from J, leaving 22 bases between them. This CDR3 has 16 amino acids. Per the germline V gene, CDR1 is MNHEY and CDR2 is SVGAGI.

This sequence joins TRBV11-3 and TRBJ2-1; a possible D gene is TRBD1 (6 bases). The germline V gene has CDR1 SGHNT and CDR2 YENEEA. CDR3 length equals 15 residues. Trimming removed 4 bases from V and 6 bases from J, with 16 bases in between. CDR3 DNA: TGTGCCAGCAGCTCCCGGGACACCAACGTCAATGAGCAGTTCTTC. Its translation: CASSSRDTNVNEQFF.

This clonotype was observed at least ten times. The chain couples TRBV5-1 to TRBJ2-7; D remains unclear. V lost 3 bases and J lost 0, with 10 bases in between. From germline, CDR1 is SGHRS and CDR2 YFSETQ. The CDR3 is made up of 14 amino acids. The CDR3 is CASSSYGLSYEQYF. As DNA, the CDR3 is TGCGCCAGCAGCTCTTATGGCCTCTCCTACGAGCAGTACTTC.

V and J are TRBV20-1 and TRBJ1-2; 7 bases are shared with TRBD1. Germline V gene data show CDR1 as DFQATT and CDR2 as SNEGSKA (reference sequence). CDR3 length: 14 residues. The CDR3 DNA reads TGCAGCTTGCCCAAGGACAGGCATAACTATGGCTACACCTTC. Translating gives CSLPKDRHNYGYTF.

The sample holds many counts of this clonotype. J is TRBJ1-4 and V is TRBV5-1, with TRBD1 as a possible D gene (6 bases). The germline CDR1 and CDR2 sequences are SGHRS and YFSETQ. V was clipped by 0 bases and J by 4 bases, with 10 bases between them. This CDR3 region has 15 residues. The CDR3 here is CASSLAGAINEKLFF. The CDR3 DNA is TGCGCCAGCAGCTTGGCGGGGGCCATTAATGAAAAACTGTTTTTT.

Comments on this clonotype: A junction end diverges from the germline sequence, so it may reflect a read error. This chain uses TRBV5-5 with TRBJ1-2, with unresolved D. Germline V gene lookup returns CDR1 SGHKS and CDR2 YYEKEE (reference sequence). The CDR3 extends over 11 amino acids. CDR3 bases: TGTGCTAGCAGCGTGAGCCGTGGCTACACCTTC. It is translated as CASSVSRGYTF.

Comment on this clonotype: With only one base between it and a far larger clone, this is likely a read error. This chain uses TRBV10-3 with TRBJ2-2, with 7 bases aligning to TRBD1. Germline trimming cut 1 base from V and 6 bases from J; bases unmatched to any gene: 5. Germline-derived CDR1 and CDR2 are ENHRY and SYGVKD. This CDR3 is 15 amino acids long. This CDR3 is CAISEYRGTAGELFF. In nucleotides, the CDR3 is TGTGCCATCAGTGAGTACAGGGGAACGGCCGGGGAGCTGTTTTTT.

This clonotype occurred many times. The V gene is TRBV20-1, the J gene TRBJ2-5; 9 positions agree with TRBD1. This CDR3 is 14 amino acids long. With V trimmed by 3 bases and J by 5 bases, 7 bases remained unmatched. Germline V gives CDR1 DFQATT, CDR2 SNEGSKA (reference sequence). The CDR3 DNA sequence: TGCAGTGCTAGTCCCGGGACAGGGATGGAGACCCAGTACTTC. Its translation is CSASPGTGMETQYF.

This clonotype appeared a few times. A much bigger clone sits one base away, suggesting this may be a read error. DNA for the CDR3: TGCAGTTCTAGCCAGACAGCTAACACTGAAGCTTTCTTT. Translating gives CSSSQTANTEAFF. The chain uses TRBV20-1 and TRBJ1-1; TRBD1 might be the D (5 bases). Germline-derived CDR1 and CDR2 are DFQATT and SNEGSKA (reference sequence). CDR3 length: 13 residues.

The sample holds many counts of this clonotype. This chain uses TRBV18 with TRBJ2-7, with D perhaps assigned TRBD1 or TRBD2 (5 bases each). The ends were cut back, 4 bases at V and 3 bases at J, with 10 bases in the middle. CDR1 is KGHSH, CDR2 LQKENI, per germline. The CDR3 sequence is 13 residues long. CDR3 in DNA: TGTGCCAGCTCACTCGGGACCGGCTACGAGCAGTACTTC. Its translation: CASSLGTGYEQYF. The full variable domain, its missing parts supplied by reference TRBV18 and TRBJ2-7, is NAGVMQNPRHLVRRRGQEARLRCSPMKGHSHVYWYRQLPEEGLKFMVYLQKENIIDESGMPKERFSAEFPKEGPSILRIQQVVRGDSAAYFCASSLGTGYEQYFGPGTRLTVT.

The sample holds many counts of this clonotype. The chain joins TRBV5-1 to TRBJ2-6, with unresolved D. Germline CDR1 reads SGHRS; CDR2 reads YFSETQ. V lost 4 bases and J 1 base, leaving 3 bases between the germline ends. The CDR3 runs 13 residues. CDR3 sequence: CASSGSGANVLTF. CDR3 nucleotides: TGCGCCAGCAGCGGTTCTGGGGCCAACGTCCTGACTTTC.

This clonotype was recorded at least ten times. J is TRBJ2-5 and V is TRBV28, with D hard to call. Germline lookup yields CDR1 MDHEN and CDR2 SYDVKM. The CDR3 spans 12 residues. V was cut by 8 bases and J by 0 bases, with 7 bases left in between. The CDR3 is CASSRYQETQYF. The CDR3 nucleotides are TGTGCCAGCTCAAGATACCAAGAGACCCAGTACTTC.

This clonotype has ten or more counts. This CDR3 is missing its conserved last phenylalanine or tryptophan, likely due to a read error. V gene TRBV6-5 combines with J gene TRBJ1-1; D is uncertain. CDR1 is MNHEY, CDR2 SVGAGI, per germline. Between the trimmed V and J ends, which lost 2 bases and 4 bases, there was a span of 17 bases. The CDR3 sequence is 16 residues long. CDR3 region: CASSYGLPNRFTEAFL. The CDR3 nucleotides read TGTGCCAGCAGTTACGGGCTACCCAACCGGTTCACTGAAGCTTTCCTT.

This clonotype has ten or more counts. The chain combines TRBV20-1 with TRBJ1-1, with D maybe TRBD1 (6 bases). Trimming shortened V by 5 bases and J by 3 bases, and 13 bases separated the two germline ends. Germline CDR1 and CDR2: DFQATT and SNEGSKA (reference sequence). CDR3 length: 13 amino acids. In DNA form, the CDR3 reads TGCAGTGCTGAACAGGACAGATACACTGAAGCTTTCTTT. This codes for CSAEQDRYTEAFF.

This clonotype was picked up many times. This chain joins TRBV6-2 or TRBV6-3 and TRBJ2-1, with a possible D match to TRBD2 (7 bases). Germline V gene data show CDR1 as MNHEY and CDR2 as SVGEGT. Trimming took 6 bases from V and 2 from J, leaving 11 bases between them. The CDR3 spans 14 residues. In nucleotides, the CDR3 is TGTGCCAGCAGAAGCGGGACAACCTACAATGAGCAGTTCTTC. It codes for CASRSGTTYNEQFF.

The table lists this clonotype with many counts. The chain combines TRBV18 with TRBJ1-1, with D maybe TRBD1 (6 bases). Germline V gene data show CDR1 as KGHSH and CDR2 as LQKENI. The ends were cut back, 4 bases at V and 4 bases at J, with 10 bases in the middle. The CDR3 is 13 amino acids. The CDR3 is CASSQGQFTEAFF. For the CDR3, the DNA is TGTGCCAGCTCACAAGGACAGTTCACTGAAGCTTTCTTT.

In this sample, this clonotype turned up many times. V is TRBV2 and J is TRBJ2-7, with unresolved D. V was clipped by 5 bases and J by 0 bases, with 8 bases between them. From germline, CDR1 is SNHLY and CDR2 FYNNEI. The CDR3 spans 13 residues. CDR3 DNA: TGTGCCAGCAGTACGGAGAGCTCCTACGAGCAGTACTTC. Amino acids: CASSTESSYEQYF.

There are many counts of this clonotype. CDR3: CASSTGLDNEQFF. The CDR3 DNA follows: TGCGCCAGCAGCACCGGACTAGACAATGAGCAGTTCTTC. The chain couples TRBV5-1 to TRBJ2-1; TRBD2 agrees at 7 bases. Per germline, CDR1 SGHRS and CDR2 YFSETQ. The CDR3 is 13 amino acids. Unmatched junction bases numbered 3, after V lost 4 bases and J lost 5 bases.